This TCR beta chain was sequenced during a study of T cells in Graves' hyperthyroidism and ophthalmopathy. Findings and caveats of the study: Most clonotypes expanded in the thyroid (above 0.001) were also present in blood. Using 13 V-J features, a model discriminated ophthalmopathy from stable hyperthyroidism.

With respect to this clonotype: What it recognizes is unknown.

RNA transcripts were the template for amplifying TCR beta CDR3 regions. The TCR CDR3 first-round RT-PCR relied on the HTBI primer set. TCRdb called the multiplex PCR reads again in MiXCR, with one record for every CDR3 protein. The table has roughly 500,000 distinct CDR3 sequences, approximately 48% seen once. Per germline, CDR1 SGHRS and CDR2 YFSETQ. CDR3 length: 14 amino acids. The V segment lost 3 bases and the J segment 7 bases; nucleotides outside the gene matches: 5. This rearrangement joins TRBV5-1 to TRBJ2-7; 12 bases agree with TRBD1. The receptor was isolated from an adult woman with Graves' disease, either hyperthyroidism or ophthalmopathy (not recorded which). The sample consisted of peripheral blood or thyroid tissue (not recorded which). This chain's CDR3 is CASSWGQGAGEQYF. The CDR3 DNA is TGCGCCAGCAGCTGGGGACAGGGGGCGGGAGAGCAGTACTTC.